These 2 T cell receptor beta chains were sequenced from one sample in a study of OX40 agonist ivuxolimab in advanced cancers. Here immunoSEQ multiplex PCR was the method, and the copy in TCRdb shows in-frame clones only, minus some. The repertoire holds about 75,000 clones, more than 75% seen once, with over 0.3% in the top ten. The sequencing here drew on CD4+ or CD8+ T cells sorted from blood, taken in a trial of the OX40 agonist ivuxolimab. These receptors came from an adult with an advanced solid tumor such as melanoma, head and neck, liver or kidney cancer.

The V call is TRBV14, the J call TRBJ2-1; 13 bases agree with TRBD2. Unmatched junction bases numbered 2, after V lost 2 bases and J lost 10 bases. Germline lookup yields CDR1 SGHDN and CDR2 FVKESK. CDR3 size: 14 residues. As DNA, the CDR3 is TGTGCCAGCAGCCAAACTAGCGGGAGGGCCGAGCAGTTCTTC. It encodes CASSQTSGRAEQFF. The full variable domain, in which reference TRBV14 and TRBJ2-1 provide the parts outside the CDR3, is EAGVTQFPSHSVIEKGQTVTLRCDPISGHDNLYWYRRVMGKEIKFLLHFVKESKQDESGMPNNRFLAERTGGTYSTLKVQPAELEDSGVYFCASSQTSGRAEQFFGPGTRLTVL.

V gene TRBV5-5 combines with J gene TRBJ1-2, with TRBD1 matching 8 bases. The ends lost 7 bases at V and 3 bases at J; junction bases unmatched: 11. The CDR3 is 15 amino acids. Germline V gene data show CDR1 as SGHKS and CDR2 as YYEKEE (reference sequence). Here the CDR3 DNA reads TGTGCCAGCGCCTTGGACAGGGAAGGTTACTATGGCTACACCTTC. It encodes CASALDREGYYGYTF.